These 5 T cell receptor beta chains came from one sample sequenced in a study of blood T cell repertoires in COVID-19. This table comes from immunoSEQ multiplex PCR, and its TCRdb copy is limited to in-frame clones, with some not included. The table lists roughly 300,000 clones, around 87% of them singletons, with 7.8% in the top ten. Sequenced material: peripheral blood. All receptors derive from a woman aged 50 to 60 who had recovered from COVID-19.

V is TRBV7-2 and J is TRBJ2-2; TRBD2 aligns across 7 bases. This CDR3 region has 15 residues. Germline trimming cut 5 bases from V and 3 bases from J; bases unmatched to any gene: 6. The V gene's germline CDR1 is SGHTA and CDR2 FQGNSA. CDR3 sequence (DNA): TGTGCCAGCAGCCGCCGGGGGGTGCACACCGGGGAGCTGTTTTTT. Its translation is CASSRRGVHTGELFF.

The chain carries TRBV29-1 and TRBJ1-4; 7 bases map to TRBD1. Unmatched junction bases numbered 9, after V lost 6 bases and J lost 5 bases. The CDR3 is 14 residues long. CDR1 and CDR2 from the germline V gene are SQVTM and ANQGSEA. This CDR3 reads CSVATGTANEKLFF. CDR3 nucleotides: TGCAGCGTGGCAACCGGGACAGCAAATGAAAAACTGTTTTTT.

Here the CDR3 reads CASSLIRTGGYTF. The DNA for the CDR3 is TGTGCCAGCAGTCTAATCCGGACAGGTGGCTACACCTTC. The J gene is TRBJ1-2, the V gene TRBV27; the match to TRBD1 covers 7 bases. This CDR3 has 13 amino acids. The V segment lost 5 bases and the J segment 7 bases; nucleotides outside the gene matches: 7. CDR1 is MNHEY and CDR2 is SMNVEV in the germline V gene (reference sequence).

The gene calls are TRBV19 and TRBJ2-3; a weak D match, TRBD2 (6 bases). With 9 bases removed from V and 5 bases from J, the gap between germline ends came to 12 bases. Germline CDR1 reads LNHDA; CDR2 reads SQIVND (reference sequence). This CDR3 has 12 amino acids. CDR3 sequence reads: CASRRGRDTQYF. The CDR3 bases are TGTGCCAGCCGGCGGGGTAGAGATACGCAGTATTTT.

The genes are TRBV30 and TRBJ2-1; 7 nucleotides agree with TRBD2. CDR3 length: 14 amino acids. Looked up from germline, CDR1 is GTSNPN and CDR2 is SVGIG (reference sequence). The J segment lost 4 bases and the V segment lost 3 bases, leaving 6 bases of the junction unmatched. CDR3 residues: CAWRGGNGYNEQFF. In DNA, the CDR3 is TGTGCCTGGAGGGGAGGGAATGGTTACAATGAGCAGTTCTTC. Looking up the rest from reference TRBV30 and TRBJ2-1 gives the full variable domain: SQTIHQWPATLVQPVGSPLSLECTVEGTSNPNLYWYRQAAGRGLQLLFYSVGIGQISSEVPQNLSASRPQDRQFILSSKKLLLSDSGFYLCAWRGGNGYNEQFFGPGTRLTVL.